This TCR beta chain was recorded in a study of CD8 T cells in ankylosing spondylitis. Findings and caveats of the study: Earlier reports found some motif variants in synovial fluid and blood in reactive arthritis. Significant enrichment of disease-linked clones was reportedly seen in matched ankylosing spondylitis synovial fluid. Clones that were linked to disease were CD8+ and were relatively rare in peripheral blood.

Libraries of TCR beta came from quantitative 5'-RACE with molecular barcodes. TCRdb passed the 5' RACE reads through MiXCR, listing each CDR3 protein once. This sample has 130,000 or so distinct CDR3 sequences; roughly 11% occur once, and the top ten carry around 4.1%. This clonotype has a count of ten or more. The antigen is undetermined. With 4 bases clipped from V and 4 bases from J, the junction kept 6 bases outside the gene matches. This CDR3 contains 15 residues. The germline V gene has CDR1 SGHVS and CDR2 FNYEAQ. The chain links TRBV7-6 to TRBJ2-2; TRBD1 matches 7 bases. Sequences were obtained from blood, either unsorted or a sorted T cell fraction (not recorded which). The TCR originated in a female donor with ankylosing spondylitis or in good health (not recorded which). This chain's CDR3 is CASSSWDSLTGELFF. The CDR3 DNA reads as TGTGCCAGCAGCTCCTGGGACAGCCTCACCGGGGAGCTGTTTTTT.